The source of this T cell receptor beta chain is a study of shared clonotypes between healthy human individuals. Findings of the study overall: Unshared clonotypes carried lower generation probabilities than those common to all four donors. Generally, naive subsets (rather than memory subsets) showed larger estimated richness.

Regarding this clone: Its antigen is currently unknown. This same CDR3 is encoded by further DNA sequences in the sample.

Sequencing was performed with immunoSEQ multiplex PCR; in TCRdb, only in-frame clones are kept and a portion is missing. The sample consists of about 690,000 clones, 90% of them appearing once. The CDR3 is 13 residues long. Unmatched junction bases numbered 4, after V lost 3 bases and J lost 7 bases. The germline V gene has CDR1 MNHNS and CDR2 SASEGT. This TCR came from a man younger than 30 in good health. Some clones in this sample may be carry-over from other donors' samples. The sequencing input was memory CD8+ T cells from PBMCs. Stated subset: CD45RO+ cells pooled with CCR7-negative TemRA cells. The chain recombines TRBV6-1 with TRBJ1-2; 8 bases map to TRBD1. The CDR3 here is CASSETGVGGYTF. CDR3 sequence (DNA): TGTGCCAGCAGTGAGACAGGGGTTGGTGGCTACACCTTC.